The subject of this entry is one T cell receptor (beta chain). These data come from a study of technical replicates of blood from a few donors. Germline V CDR1 and CDR2: MGHRA, YSYEKL. CDR3 size: 16 residues. Between the trimmed V and J ends, which lost 4 bases and 1 base, there was a span of 14 bases. TCRdb's table, derived via immunoSEQ multiplex PCR, lists solely in-frame clones and lacks some. The sample shows over 75,000 clones, about 97% of them seen only once. The sequenced material came from T cells isolated from PBMCs. The J gene is TRBJ2-1, the V gene TRBV4-1, with TRBD1 as a possible D gene (6 bases). The TCR was taken from a human donor in good health. CDR3 sequence reads: CASSRGPGASYNEQFF. The CDR3 nucleotides read TGCGCCAGCAGCCGAGGCCCAGGGGCGTCCTACAATGAGCAGTTCTTC.